Following are 14 T cell receptor beta chains from one sample sequenced in a study of human T cells and chemical hapten exposure. Time point of the sample: pre-sensitization, week 0. Treatment noted: therapeutic diphenylcyclopropenone sensitization with weekly scalp DPC. TCRdb processed the RACE reads anew with MiXCR; each CDR3 protein has one entry. The sample shows some 330,000 distinct CDR3 sequences, 4.5% to 7% of them seen only once. The sample in question was whole blood, obtained in connection with sensitization to the hapten diphenylcyclopropenone (DPC). Receptors were obtained from a young woman with alopecia areata. Some clones in this sample may be carry-over from other donors' samples.

This clonotype was seen many times. The chain uses TRBV6-2 or TRBV6-3 and TRBJ2-7; D unclear. The CDR3 totals 13 residues. Per the germline V gene, CDR1 is MNHEY and CDR2 is SVGEGT. The germline V and J ends were trimmed by 2 bases and 7 bases, with 12 bases remaining between them. The CDR3, as DNA: TGTGCCAGCAGTTACGTCAAACTAAGGGAGCAGTACTTC. Protein: CASSYVKLREQYF.

This clonotype occurred many times. This chain links TRBV20-1 with TRBJ1-6; 11 bases are a match to TRBD1. The CDR3 length is 15 residues. Germline CDR1 and CDR2: DFQATT and SNEGSKA (reference sequence). J was trimmed by 7 bases and V by 4 bases; bases with no gene match: 6. The DNA for the CDR3 is TGCAGTGCTACGGACAGGGGGCCTCTGAATTCACCCCTCCACTTT. Its protein is CSATDRGPLNSPLHF.

This clonotype has ten or more counts. The gene calls are TRBV3-1 and TRBJ2-4; 9 bases fit TRBD1. The J segment lost 6 bases and the V segment lost 0 bases, leaving 6 bases of the junction unmatched. The CDR3 extends over 16 amino acids. CDR1 is LGHDT, CDR2 YNNKEL, per germline (reference sequence). The CDR3 DNA reads TGTGCCAGCAGCCAAGATCTGGGGACAGGGAGAAACATTCAGTACTTC. It is translated as CASSQDLGTGRNIQYF.

This chain joins TRBV2 and TRBJ1-5, with TRBD1 matching 7 bases. Germline-derived CDR1 and CDR2 are SNHLY and FYNNEI. The length of the CDR3 is 15 residues. Trimming took 0 bases from V and 5 from J; bases not matched to a gene: 4. CDR3 in DNA: TGTGCCAGCAGTGAAGCTACAGGGGCCTATCAGCCCCAGCATTTT. This sequence encodes CASSEATGAYQPQHF.

This clonotype has only a few counts. This chain links TRBV3-1 with TRBJ2-7; the D gene is possibly TRBD1 (6 bases). The V and J ends lost 3 bases and 3 bases respectively, with 18 bases between them. The CDR3 contains 16 residues. Looked up from germline, CDR1 is LGHDT and CDR2 is YNNKEL (reference sequence). CDR3 nucleotide sequence: TGTGCCAGCAGCCAGTCGATCACAGGGAACGTCTACGAGCAGTACTTC. Translating gives CASSQSITGNVYEQYF.

There are a few counts of this clonotype. The chain joins TRBV6-5 to TRBJ1-5, with a possible D match to TRBD1 (5 bases). This CDR3 is 14 amino acids long. Trimming stripped 6 bases from V and 7 bases from J, with 16 bases between. The V gene's germline CDR1 is MNHEY and CDR2 SVGAGI. The CDR3 reads CASSRGDFSQPQHF. CDR3 nucleotides: TGTGCCAGCAGCCGAGGGGACTTTTCGCAGCCCCAGCATTTT.

The chain couples TRBV7-9 to TRBJ2-3; 10 nucleotides agree with TRBD1. The CDR3 is made up of 19 amino acids. The germline gives CDR1 SEHNR, CDR2 FQNEAQ (reference sequence). The V gene end was trimmed by 2 bases and the J gene end by 2 bases; junction bases not matched to a gene: 13. The CDR3: CASSLPIWGQGRDTDTQYF. For the CDR3, the DNA is TGTGCCAGCAGCTTACCAATTTGGGGACAGGGGCGAGACACAGATACGCAGTATTTT.

In this sample, this clonotype turned up many times. The genes are TRBV20-1 and TRBJ2-2; possibly TRBD2 for D (6 bases). V lost 4 bases, J lost 2 bases, and 20 bases lay in between. This CDR3 is 17 amino acids long. Per germline, CDR1 DFQATT and CDR2 SNEGSKA (reference sequence). DNA for the CDR3: TGCAGTGCTACATCGGAGGGAAACGGGGCTAACACCGGGGAGCTGTTTTTT. Its translation: CSATSEGNGANTGELFF.

Ten or more counts support this clonotype. The chain links TRBV20-1 to TRBJ1-5; TRBD1 aligns across 10 bases. The CDR3 is 14 amino acids. Germline trimming cut 5 bases from V and 4 bases from J; bases unmatched to any gene: 5. The germline V gene has CDR1 DFQATT and CDR2 SNEGSKA (reference sequence). The DNA of the CDR3 is TGCAGTGCTGGAGGGACAGGGGAAAATCAGCCCCAGCATTTT. This codes for CSAGGTGENQPQHF.

The chain couples TRBV7-2 to TRBJ1-1, with D tentatively TRBD1 (5 bases). Germline V gene lookup returns CDR1 SGHTA and CDR2 FQGNSA. The V and J ends lost 5 bases and 3 bases respectively, with 13 bases between them. The CDR3 is 14 amino acids. The CDR3 DNA is TGTGCCAGCAGCGTTCAGGGCATGGACACTGAAGCTTTCTTT. Its protein product is CASSVQGMDTEAFF.

The table lists this clonotype with a few counts. The chain couples TRBV27 to TRBJ2-3, with D possibly TRBD2 on 5 matching bases. The length of the CDR3 is 14 residues. Germline V gene lookup returns CDR1 MNHEY and CDR2 SMNVEV (reference sequence). Deletions cut 2 bases from V and 2 bases from J, with 8 bases between. CDR3 coding DNA: TGTGCCAGCAGTTTAACTAGGGTCACAGATACGCAGTATTTT. Its protein is CASSLTRVTDTQYF.

This clonotype has more than one count but fewer than ten. V gene TRBV4-1 combines with J gene TRBJ2-3; D unresolved. The CDR3 is 13 amino acids. Between the trimmed V and J ends, which lost 0 bases and 4 bases, there was a span of 5 bases. The germline gives CDR1 MGHRA, CDR2 YSYEKL. This CDR3 is CASSQDGADTQYF. The CDR3 DNA is TGCGCCAGCAGCCAAGATGGCGCAGATACGCAGTATTTT.

This clonotype was recorded many times. V is TRBV3-1 and J is TRBJ2-1; maybe TRBD2 (6 bases). CDR1 LGHDT and CDR2 YNNKEL come from the germline V gene (reference sequence). CDR3 length: 11 amino acids. V lost 6 bases and J 14 bases, leaving 14 bases between the germline ends. CDR3 residues: CASRSGRREFF. The CDR3 DNA is TGTGCCAGCAGGTCCGGGAGAAGGGAGTTCTTC.

J is TRBJ2-1 and V is TRBV6-1, with D tentatively TRBD2 (6 bases). Germline V gene data show CDR1 as MNHNS and CDR2 as SASEGT. Trimming shortened V by 4 bases and J by 4 bases, and 14 bases separated the two germline ends. This CDR3 comprises 15 residues. The DNA of the CDR3 is TGTGCCAGCAGTGTAGGTAGCGGTCAGTACAATGAGCAGTTCTTC. Amino acid sequence: CASSVGSGQYNEQFF.